Presented here are 4 T cell receptor beta chains from one specimen sequenced in a study of OX40 agonist ivuxolimab in advanced cancers. The assay was immunoSEQ multiplex PCR, and TCRdb's table has in-frame clones only and misses some. The sample consists of 55,000 to 65,000 clones, approximately 80% of them appearing once. Sequenced here: CD4+ or CD8+ T cells sorted from blood, sampled in a trial of the OX40 agonist ivuxolimab. These receptor sequences come from an adult with an advanced solid tumor such as melanoma, head and neck, liver or kidney cancer.

The chain joins TRBV10-1 to TRBJ2-1, with TRBD1 identical over 8 bases. J gave up 7 bases and V 2 bases, and 7 bases lay outside the gene matches. The CDR3 has 15 amino acids. Germline V gene data show CDR1 as WNHNN and CDR2 as SYGVQD (reference sequence). The CDR3 DNA sequence: TGCGCCAGCAGTGAGGGCAGGGGGCGTCTAAATGAGCAGTTCTTC. Translated: CASSEGRGRLNEQFF.

The V gene is TRBV6-6, the J gene TRBJ2-1; possibly TRBD1 for D (5 bases). Germline CDR1 is MNHNY and CDR2 is SVGAGI (reference sequence). CDR3 size: 15 residues. V lost 3 bases, J lost 6 bases, and 15 bases lay in between. CDR3 DNA: TGTGCCAGCAGTTATATCCAGGGATTGTTCAATGAGCAGTTCTTC. Its translation is CASSYIQGLFNEQFF.

This clone has only a few counts. The chain uses TRBV29-1 and TRBJ2-3; D not certain. From germline, CDR1 is SQVTM and CDR2 ANQGSEA. The CDR3 contains 12 residues. Trimming pared 7 bases from V and 0 bases from J, leaving 8 bases between. DNA for the CDR3: TGCAGCGGCTCATCTAGCACAGATACGCAGTATTTT. This encodes CSGSSSTDTQYF.

The table lists this clone with a few counts. V and J are TRBV16 and TRBJ1-2; D remains ambiguous. CDR1 and CDR2 from the germline V gene are KGHSY and FQNENV. This CDR3 is built from 12 residues. V lost 5 bases, J lost 5 bases, and 9 bases lay in between. The CDR3, as DNA: TGTGCCAGCAGCAAGGCGGGGTATGGCTACACCTTC. As protein: CASSKAGYGYTF.